This TCR beta chain is drawn from a study of cytomegalovirus exposure and HLA in healthy donors. General observations from the study: Most subjects' HLA-A and HLA-B alleles were reportedly predicted from TCR beta sequences. Across donors, sequencing depth was assumed by presence/absence analyses to be roughly uniform.

As concerns this clone: Antigen: not known.

The PCR used 60 Vbeta and 13 Jbeta primers. Sequencing used immunoSEQ multiplex PCR; TCRdb keeps in-frame clones, though not all of them. The sample lists 120,000 or so clones; 60% to 85% were seen once. The sample comprised PBMCs. The sequence came from an older woman in good health and CMV-seropositive.

This CDR3 is CASSLGSTGVTKNIQYF. In DNA, the CDR3 is TGTGCCAGCAGCTTGGGGTCTACAGGGGTGACCAAAAACATTCAGTACTTC. V is TRBV5-4 and J is TRBJ2-4, with TRBD1 matching over 7 bases. This CDR3 region has 17 residues. CDR1 and CDR2 (germline): SGHNT, YYREEE (reference sequence). The junction had 8 bases not matched to a gene; V was cut back by 0 bases and J by 2 bases.